These 20 T cell receptor beta chains originate from one sample sequenced in a study of cytomegalovirus exposure and HLA in healthy donors. PCR employed 60 Vbeta and 13 Jbeta primers. Only in-frame clones appear in the TCRdb table, and some are missing; sequencing was by immunoSEQ multiplex PCR. The table includes roughly 86,000 clones, nearly 80% detected once. The source material was PBMCs. These receptors were obtained from a female donor in good health and CMV-seronegative.

The genes are TRBV2 and TRBJ1-6; maybe TRBD1 (5 bases). V dropped 4 bases and J dropped 5 bases, with 24 bases sitting between them. Germline values: CDR1 SNHLY, CDR2 FYNNEI. The CDR3 runs to 19 residues. CDR3 loop: CASSGGGTVGRVNNSPLHF. CDR3 nucleotide sequence: TGTGCCAGCAGTGGGGGCGGCACAGTAGGACGGGTAAATAATTCACCCCTCCACTTT.

The chain links TRBV7-9 to TRBJ1-1; maybe TRBD1 (6 bases). The V gene's germline CDR1 is SEHNR and CDR2 FQNEAQ (reference sequence). The length of the CDR3 is 15 residues. The CDR3 nucleotides are TGTTCCTCATGTAGGGGTAGAGGGGGGAACACTGAAGCTTTCTTT. Translating gives CSSCRGRGGNTEAFF.

V usage is TRBV5-4 and J usage is TRBJ2-3; 9 nucleotides match TRBD1. The V segment lost 4 bases and the J segment 5 bases; nucleotides outside the gene matches: 14. The germline CDR1 and CDR2 sequences are SGHNT and YYREEE (reference sequence). This CDR3 is 17 amino acids long. For the CDR3, the DNA is TGTGCCAGCAGCCCCCCCCGGGACAGGGTTAGATTAGATACGCAGTATTTT. Protein sequence: CASSPPRDRVRLDTQYF. The full variable domain, in which reference TRBV5-4 and TRBJ2-3 provide the parts outside the CDR3, is ETGVTQSPTHLIKTRGQQVTLRCSSQSGHNTVSWYQQALGQGPQFIFQYYREEENGRGNFPPRFSGLQFPNYSSELNVNALELDDSALYLCASSPPRDRVRLDTQYFGPGTRLTVL.

This rearrangement joins TRBV7-2 to TRBJ2-1; 11 bases line up with TRBD2. The CDR3 consists of 14 residues. The germline V gene encodes CDR1 SGHTA and CDR2 FQGNSA. V trimming: 3 bases; J trimming: 7 bases; junction bases outside the gene matches: 2. The CDR3 loop reads CASSFLAGGNEQFF. In nucleotides, the CDR3 is TGTGCCAGCAGCTTTCTAGCGGGAGGTAATGAGCAGTTCTTC. Looking up the rest from reference TRBV7-2 and TRBJ2-1 gives the full variable domain: GAGVSQSPSNKVTEKGKDVELRCDPISGHTALYWYRQSLGQGLEFLIYFQGNSAPDKSGLPSDRFSAERTGGSVSTLTIQRTQQEDSAVYLCASSFLAGGNEQFFGPGTRLTVL.

The chain is built from TRBV15 and TRBJ2-3, with 7 bases fitting TRBD1. CDR3 size: 15 residues. In germline, CDR1 is LNHNV, CDR2 YYDKDF (reference sequence). V dropped 3 bases and J dropped 0; count of bases not matched to a gene: 3. The CDR3 sequence is CATSSGTASTDTQYF. The CDR3, as DNA: TGTGCCACCAGCAGCGGGACAGCTAGCACAGATACGCAGTATTTT.

The chain recombines TRBV5-4 with TRBJ2-7, with TRBD2 identical over 11 bases. Germline CDR1 SGHNT, CDR2 YYREEE (reference sequence). The CDR3 has 17 amino acids. V shed 3 bases and J 5 bases; nucleotides not matched to a gene: 13. The chain's CDR3 is CASSSTSGGGQTHEQYF. The CDR3 DNA reads TGTGCCAGCAGCTCAACTAGCGGGGGAGGGCAGACCCACGAGCAGTACTTC.

The V and J genes are TRBV7-9 and TRBJ2-6; D gene uncertain. The CDR3 is made up of 16 amino acids. The germline V and J ends were trimmed by 6 bases and 0 bases, with 12 bases remaining between them. The germline V gene encodes CDR1 SEHNR and CDR2 FQNEAQ (reference sequence). The CDR3 reads CASSPYPLSGANVLTF. The CDR3 coding sequence is TGTGCCAGCAGTCCCTATCCCCTCTCTGGGGCCAACGTCCTGACTTTC.

The chain employs TRBV21-1 and TRBJ2-2; the D segment call TRBD2 is taken from the table without a DNA check. TRBV21-1 is listed as a pseudogene. CDR3 length: 15 residues. The chain's CDR3 is CASSGKRVEVGELFF. The CDR3, as DNA: TGTGCCAGCAGCGGTAAGCGGGTGGAGGTGGGGGAGCTGTTTTTT.

The chain joins TRBV11-2 to TRBJ1-2, with a possible D match to TRBD1 (6 bases). V dropped 5 bases and J dropped 2 bases, with 9 bases sitting between them. CDR1 is SGHAT, CDR2 FQNNGV, per germline. This CDR3 spans 13 amino acids. The CDR3 loop reads CASSRGGNYGYTF. CDR3 coding DNA: TGTGCCAGCAGCCGAGGGGGAAACTATGGCTACACCTTC.

V and J are TRBV4-3 and TRBJ2-7; the match to TRBD1 covers 8 bases. Germline CDR1 reads LGHNA; CDR2 reads YSLEER. The CDR3 length is 18 residues. Trimming at V came to 0 bases and at J to 3 bases, leaving 13 bases not matched to a gene. The chain's CDR3 is CASSQDWAGGLAVYEQYF. CDR3 nucleotide sequence: TGCGCCAGCAGCCAAGATTGGGCAGGGGGCCTTGCAGTCTACGAGCAGTACTTC.

The J gene is TRBJ1-1, the V gene TRBV19, with D maybe TRBD1 (6 bases). Between the trimmed V and J ends, which lost 8 bases and 1 base, there was a span of 14 bases. CDR1 is LNHDA and CDR2 is SQIVND in the germline V gene (reference sequence). The length of the CDR3 is 14 residues. The CDR3 nucleotides read TGTGCCAGTGTCTTGGGGGCAAAGAACACTGAAGCTTTCTTT. It is translated as CASVLGAKNTEAFF.

The genes are TRBV5-1 and TRBJ2-3, with D unclear. This CDR3 contains 15 residues. V was pared by 0 bases and J by 0 bases, with 8 bases between. Germline values: CDR1 SGHRS, CDR2 YFSETQ. The CDR3 spells CASSLVPSSTDTQYF. CDR3 in DNA: TGCGCCAGCAGCTTGGTTCCGAGTAGCACAGATACGCAGTATTTT.

The V call is TRBV7-9, the J call TRBJ2-2; D ambiguous. Between the trimmed V and J ends, which lost 5 bases and 6 bases, there was a span of 4 bases. Germline CDR1 is SEHNR and CDR2 is FQNEAQ (reference sequence). This CDR3 spans 11 amino acids. As DNA, the CDR3 is TGTGCCAGCAGCCGAGCCGGGGAGCTGTTTTTT. Translated: CASSRAGELFF.

The chain couples TRBV15 to TRBJ2-7; possible D gene TRBD1, 6 bases. This CDR3 is 15 amino acids long. Germline-derived CDR1 and CDR2 are LNHNV and YYDKDF (reference sequence). Trimming shortened V by 0 bases and J by 1 base, and 10 bases separated the two germline ends. The CDR3 is CATSREVQGSYEQYF. The DNA of the CDR3 is TGTGCCACCAGCAGAGAAGTGCAGGGGTCCTACGAGCAGTACTTC.

The chain has TRBV19 and TRBJ2-5, with 8 nucleotides matching TRBD1. V shed 5 bases and J 1 base; nucleotides not matched to a gene: 6. Germline assignment: CDR1 LNHDA and CDR2 SQIVND (reference sequence). The CDR3 totals 15 residues. The CDR3 sequence is CASSFSGQAQETQYF. DNA of the CDR3: TGTGCCAGTAGTTTCTCGGGACAGGCCCAAGAGACCCAGTACTTC.

This chain uses TRBV15 with TRBJ2-1; 12 nucleotides match TRBD2. The germline V gene encodes CDR1 LNHNV and CDR2 YYDKDF (reference sequence). V lost 5 bases to trimming and J lost 15 bases; unmatched junction nucleotides: 8. The CDR3 covers 13 residues. The CDR3 nucleotides are TGTGCCACCAGCGTGTCTAGCGGGGGGGCCTTGTTCTTC. It yields the protein CATSVSSGGALFF.

The rearrangement links TRBV6-1 to TRBJ1-5; tentative D call: TRBD1 (6 bases). This CDR3 has 14 residues. Germline V gives CDR1 MNHNS, CDR2 SASEGT. V lost 2 bases, J lost 5 bases, and 10 bases lay in between. The DNA of the CDR3 is TGTGCCAGCAGTGAAAGTGGGACATATCAGCCCCAGCATTTT. As protein: CASSESGTYQPQHF.

V gene TRBV6-6 combines with J gene TRBJ2-3; tentatively, D is TRBD2 (6 bases). Trimming took off 2 bases at V and 3 bases at J, with 12 bases between the two ends. This CDR3 is 15 amino acids long. The germline V gene has CDR1 MNHNY and CDR2 SVGAGI (reference sequence). CDR3 in DNA: TGTGCCAGCAGTTACCCCCTTCGGGGGACAGATACGCAGTATTTT. This codes for CASSYPLRGTDTQYF.

This chain connects TRBV7-3 to TRBJ1-5; D is ambiguous. This CDR3 region has 13 residues. Trimming cost V 1 base and J 5 bases, with 6 bases left between them. In germline, CDR1 is SGHTA, CDR2 FQGTGA. The CDR3 loop is CASSLSPDQPQHF. CDR3 sequence (DNA): TGTGCCAGCAGCTTAAGTCCCGATCAGCCCCAGCATTTT.

V usage is TRBV7-9 and J usage is TRBJ1-5; D may be TRBD1 (6 bases). Germline CDR1 and CDR2: SEHNR and FQNEAQ (reference sequence). V was trimmed by 7 bases and J by 5 bases, leaving 12 bases between them. This CDR3 comprises 13 residues. CDR3 sequence reads: CASTPGVDQPQHF. In DNA, the CDR3 is TGTGCCAGCACCCCAGGGGTAGATCAGCCCCAGCATTTT.